The clone carrying this T cell receptor beta chain was seen ten or more times. Its antigen remains unknown. The data were taken from a study of early T cells in non-severe SARS-CoV-2 infection. Points from the study as a whole: VDJdb matching favored anti-spike CD8 responses, missing private and CD4 specificities.

In the library, individual cDNA molecules carried attached unique molecular identifiers. TCRdb redid the calling of the 5' RACE reads with MiXCR, one entry per CDR3 protein. The top ten clones hold 10% to 11% of a sample with 65,000 to 95,000 distinct CDR3 sequences, 13% to 15% of them seen once. The CDR3 totals 13 residues. V lost 0 bases and J 7 bases, leaving 11 bases between the germline ends. Per the germline V gene, CDR1 is DFQATT and CDR2 is SNEGSKA (reference sequence). Sequenced sample: whole blood. This chain connects TRBV20-1 to TRBJ2-3, with D possibly being TRBD2 (6 bases). The TCR was taken from an adult who was a healthcare worker with PCR-confirmed SARS-CoV-2 infection or an uninfected control (not recorded which). For the CDR3, the DNA is TGCAGTGCTAGAGAGGGGGGACGAAATACGCAGTATTTT. Translation gives CSAREGGRNTQYF.